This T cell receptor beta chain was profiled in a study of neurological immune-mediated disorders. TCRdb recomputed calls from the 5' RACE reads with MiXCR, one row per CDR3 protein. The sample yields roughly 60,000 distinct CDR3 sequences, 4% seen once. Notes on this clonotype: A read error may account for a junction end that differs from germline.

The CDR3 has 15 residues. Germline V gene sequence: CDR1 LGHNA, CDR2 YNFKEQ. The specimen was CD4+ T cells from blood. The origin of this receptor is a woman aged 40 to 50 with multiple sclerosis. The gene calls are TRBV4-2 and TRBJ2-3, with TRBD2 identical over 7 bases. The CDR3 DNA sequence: TGTGCCAACAGCCAACAAAGCGGTGGGGGGGGAACGCAGTATTTT. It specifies CANSQQSGGGGTQYF.